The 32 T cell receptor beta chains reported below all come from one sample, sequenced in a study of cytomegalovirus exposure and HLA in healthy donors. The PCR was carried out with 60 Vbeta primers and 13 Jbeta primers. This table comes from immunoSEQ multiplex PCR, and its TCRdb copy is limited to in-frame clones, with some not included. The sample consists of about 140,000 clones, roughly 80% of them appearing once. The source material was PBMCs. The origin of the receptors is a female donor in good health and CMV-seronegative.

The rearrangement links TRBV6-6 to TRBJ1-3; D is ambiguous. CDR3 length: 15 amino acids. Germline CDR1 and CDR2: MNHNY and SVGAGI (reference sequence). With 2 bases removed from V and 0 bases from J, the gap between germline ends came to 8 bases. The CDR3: CASSYGQTSGNTIYF. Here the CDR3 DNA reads TGTGCCAGCAGTTACGGGCAGACCTCTGGAAACACCATATATTTT.

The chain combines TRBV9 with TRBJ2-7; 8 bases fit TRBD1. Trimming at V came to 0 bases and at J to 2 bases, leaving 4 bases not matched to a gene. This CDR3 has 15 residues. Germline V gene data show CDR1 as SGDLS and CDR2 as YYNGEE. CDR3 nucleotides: TGTGCCAGCAGCGTAGCTGGGACAGGCACCTACGAGCAGTACTTC. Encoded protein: CASSVAGTGTYEQYF.

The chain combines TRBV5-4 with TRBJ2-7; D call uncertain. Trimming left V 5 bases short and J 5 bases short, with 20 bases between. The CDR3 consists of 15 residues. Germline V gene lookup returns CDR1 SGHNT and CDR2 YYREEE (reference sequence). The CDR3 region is CASSFSSSPPDEQYF. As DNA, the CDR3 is TGTGCCAGCAGTTTTAGCTCATCTCCTCCCGACGAGCAGTACTTC.

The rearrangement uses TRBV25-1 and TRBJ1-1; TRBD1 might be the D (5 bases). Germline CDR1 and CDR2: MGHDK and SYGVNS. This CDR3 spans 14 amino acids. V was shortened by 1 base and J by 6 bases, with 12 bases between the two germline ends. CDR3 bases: TGTGCCAGCAGTGAATTTGGGGGGAGGCCTGAAGCTTTCTTT. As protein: CASSEFGGRPEAFF.

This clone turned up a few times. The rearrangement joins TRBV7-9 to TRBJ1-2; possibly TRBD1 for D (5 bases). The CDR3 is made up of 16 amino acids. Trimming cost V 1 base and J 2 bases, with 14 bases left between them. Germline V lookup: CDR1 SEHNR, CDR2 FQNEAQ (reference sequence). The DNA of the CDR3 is TGTGCCAGCAGCTTAGAGCGGGGAAGGACAAACTATGGCTACACCTTC. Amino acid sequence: CASSLERGRTNYGYTF. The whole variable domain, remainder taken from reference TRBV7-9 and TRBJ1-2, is DTGVSQNPRHKITKRGQNVTFRCDPISEHNRLYWYRQTLGQGPEFLTYFQNEAQLEKSRLLSDRFSAERPKGSFSTLEIQRTEQGDSAMYLCASSLERGRTNYGYTFGSGTRLTVV.

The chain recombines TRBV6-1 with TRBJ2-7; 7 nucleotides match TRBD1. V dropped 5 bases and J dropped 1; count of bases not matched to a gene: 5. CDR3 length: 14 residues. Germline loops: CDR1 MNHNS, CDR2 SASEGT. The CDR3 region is CASSPTGKSYEQYF. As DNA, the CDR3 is TGTGCCAGCAGTCCGACAGGGAAATCCTACGAGCAGTACTTC.

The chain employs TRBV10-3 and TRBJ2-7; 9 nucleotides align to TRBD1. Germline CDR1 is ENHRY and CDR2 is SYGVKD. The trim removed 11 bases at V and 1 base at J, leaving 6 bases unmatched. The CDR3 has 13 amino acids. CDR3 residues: CAAGTGHSYEQYF. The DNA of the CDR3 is TGTGCCGCTGGGACAGGGCATTCCTACGAGCAGTACTTC.

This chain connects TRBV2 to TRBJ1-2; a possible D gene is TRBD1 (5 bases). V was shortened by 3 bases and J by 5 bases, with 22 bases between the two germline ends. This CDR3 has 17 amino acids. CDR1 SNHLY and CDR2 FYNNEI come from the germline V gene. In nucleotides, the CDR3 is TGTGCCAGCAGTGAGGCCGAATTAGGGGCCCGGACGTATGGCTACACCTTC. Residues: CASSEAELGARTYGYTF.

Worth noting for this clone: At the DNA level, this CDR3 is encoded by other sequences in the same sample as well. The CDR3 spells CASSIGGLNTEAFF. The CDR3 nucleotides read TGTGCCAGTAGTATTGGGGGCCTGAACACTGAAGCTTTCTTT. The chain carries TRBV19 and TRBJ1-1; possible D gene TRBD1, 6 bases. The CDR3 loop spans 14 amino acids. In germline, CDR1 is LNHDA, CDR2 SQIVND (reference sequence). V was clipped by 3 bases and J by 0 bases, with 8 bases between them.

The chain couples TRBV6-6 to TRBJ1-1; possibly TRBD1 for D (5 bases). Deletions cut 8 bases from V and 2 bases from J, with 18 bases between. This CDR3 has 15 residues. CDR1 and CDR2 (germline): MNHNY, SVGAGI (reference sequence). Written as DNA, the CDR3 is TGTGCCAGCTTCTCCCCCAGGAGGGGTAACACTGAAGCTTTCTTT. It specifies CASFSPRRGNTEAFF.

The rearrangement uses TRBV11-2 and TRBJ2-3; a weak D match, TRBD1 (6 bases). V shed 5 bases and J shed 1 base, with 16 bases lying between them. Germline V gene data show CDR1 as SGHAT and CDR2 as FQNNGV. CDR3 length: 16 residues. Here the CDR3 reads CASSQGSQGRTDTQYF. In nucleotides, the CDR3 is TGTGCCAGCAGCCAGGGGTCCCAGGGTCGCACAGATACGCAGTATTTT. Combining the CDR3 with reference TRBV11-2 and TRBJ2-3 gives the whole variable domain EAGVAQSPRYKIIEKRQSVAFWCNPISGHATLYWYQQILGQGPKLLIQFQNNGVVDDSQLPKDRFSAERLKGVDSTLKIQPAKLEDSAVYLCASSQGSQGRTDTQYFGPGTRLTVL.

For the CDR3, the DNA is TGTGCCAGCTCACCGGGGACAGGGGTACGTCAGCCCCAGCATTTT. This encodes CASSPGTGVRQPQHF. The V and J genes are TRBV18 and TRBJ1-5, with TRBD1 matching over 10 bases. Unmatched junction bases numbered 5, after V lost 3 bases and J lost 6 bases. This CDR3 comprises 15 residues. Germline CDR1 reads KGHSH; CDR2 reads LQKENI.

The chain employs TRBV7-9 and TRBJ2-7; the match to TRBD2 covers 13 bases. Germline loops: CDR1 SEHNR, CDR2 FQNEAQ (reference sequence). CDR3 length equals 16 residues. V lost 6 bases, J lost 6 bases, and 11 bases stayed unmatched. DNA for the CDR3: TGTGCCAGCAGTCCCACTAGCGGGAGGGCCCCTGGCGAGCAGTACTTC. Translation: CASSPTSGRAPGEQYF.

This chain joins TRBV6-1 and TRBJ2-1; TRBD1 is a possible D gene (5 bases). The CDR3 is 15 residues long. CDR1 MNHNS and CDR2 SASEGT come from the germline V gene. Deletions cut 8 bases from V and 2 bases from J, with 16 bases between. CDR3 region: CASQGQSLTYNEQFF. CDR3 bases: TGTGCCAGCCAAGGACAATCCCTGACCTACAATGAGCAGTTCTTC.

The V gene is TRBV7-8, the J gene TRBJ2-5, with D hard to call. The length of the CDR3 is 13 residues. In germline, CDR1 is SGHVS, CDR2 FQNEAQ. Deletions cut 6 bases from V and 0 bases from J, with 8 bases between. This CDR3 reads CASRDTYQETQYF. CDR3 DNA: TGTGCCAGCAGAGACACCTACCAAGAGACCCAGTACTTC.

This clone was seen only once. The CDR3 reads CASSLGQLLAGVAHEQYF. CDR3 DNA sequence: TGCGCCAGCAGCTTGGGACAGTTGCTAGCGGGAGTAGCCCACGAGCAGTACTTC. The rearrangement joins TRBV5-1 to TRBJ2-7, with 10 bases lining up with TRBD2. V was pared by 0 bases and J by 5 bases, with 14 bases of the junction left unmatched. Germline V gives CDR1 SGHRS, CDR2 YFSETQ. The CDR3 length is 18 residues.

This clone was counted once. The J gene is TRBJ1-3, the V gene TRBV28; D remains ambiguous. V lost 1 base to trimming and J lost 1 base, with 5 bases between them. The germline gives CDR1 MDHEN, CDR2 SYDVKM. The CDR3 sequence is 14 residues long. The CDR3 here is CASSLLQSGNTIYF. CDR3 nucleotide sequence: TGTGCCAGCAGTTTATTACAGTCTGGAAACACCATATATTTT.

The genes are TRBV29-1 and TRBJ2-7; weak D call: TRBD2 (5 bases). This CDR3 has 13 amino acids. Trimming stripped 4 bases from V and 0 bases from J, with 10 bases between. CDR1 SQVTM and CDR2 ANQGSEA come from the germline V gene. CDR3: CSVAIGGSYEQYF. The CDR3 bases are TGCAGCGTTGCGATCGGAGGCTCCTACGAGCAGTACTTC.

CDR3: CATSPRRGFQETQYF. The CDR3 DNA sequence: TGTGCCACCAGCCCCCGACGCGGGTTTCAAGAGACCCAGTACTTC. The gene calls are TRBV15 and TRBJ2-5; TRBD2 is a possible D gene (5 bases). The CDR3 is 15 amino acids. V gave up 5 bases and J gave up 2 bases, with 15 bases separating them. CDR1 is LNHNV and CDR2 is YYDKDF in the germline V gene (reference sequence).

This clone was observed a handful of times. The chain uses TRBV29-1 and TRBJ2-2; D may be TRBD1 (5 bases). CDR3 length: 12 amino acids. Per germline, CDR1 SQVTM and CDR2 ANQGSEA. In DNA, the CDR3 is TGCAGTGGGGCTATCAACACCGGGGAGCTGTTTTTT. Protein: CSGAINTGELFF.

The DNA for the CDR3 is TGTGCCAGCAGTTCCGGGACATTCACCGGGGAGCTGTTTTTT. Translated: CASSSGTFTGELFF. This rearrangement joins TRBV28 to TRBJ2-2; D is perhaps TRBD1 (6 bases). Germline lookup yields CDR1 MDHEN and CDR2 SYDVKM. This CDR3 region has 14 residues. Trimming left V 4 bases short and J 4 bases short, with 10 bases between.

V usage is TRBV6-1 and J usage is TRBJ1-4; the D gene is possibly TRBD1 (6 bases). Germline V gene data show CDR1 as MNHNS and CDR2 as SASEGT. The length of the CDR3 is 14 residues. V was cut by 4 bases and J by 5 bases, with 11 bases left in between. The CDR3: CASSVTGPNEKLFF. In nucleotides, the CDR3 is TGTGCCAGCAGTGTTACAGGGCCCAATGAAAAACTGTTTTTT.

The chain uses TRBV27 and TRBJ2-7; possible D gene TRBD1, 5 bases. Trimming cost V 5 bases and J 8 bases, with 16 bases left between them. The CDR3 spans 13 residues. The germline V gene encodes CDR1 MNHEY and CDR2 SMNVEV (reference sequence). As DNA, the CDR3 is TGTGCCAGCAGTCTCGCTCAGGACAAGAAGCAGTACTTC. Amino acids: CASSLAQDKKQYF.

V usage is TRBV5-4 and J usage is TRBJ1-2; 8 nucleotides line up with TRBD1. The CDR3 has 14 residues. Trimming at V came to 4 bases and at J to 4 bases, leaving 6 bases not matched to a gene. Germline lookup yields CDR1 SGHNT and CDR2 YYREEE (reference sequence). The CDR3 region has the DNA TGTGCCAGCAGCCCAGGGGGCGCCTCCTATGGCTACACCTTC. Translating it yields CASSPGGASYGYTF.

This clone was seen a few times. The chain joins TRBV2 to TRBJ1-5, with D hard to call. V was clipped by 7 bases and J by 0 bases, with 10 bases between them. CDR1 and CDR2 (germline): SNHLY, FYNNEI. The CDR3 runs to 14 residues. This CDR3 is CASNGLNSNQPQHF. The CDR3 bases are TGTGCCAGCAACGGACTTAATAGCAATCAGCCCCAGCATTTT.

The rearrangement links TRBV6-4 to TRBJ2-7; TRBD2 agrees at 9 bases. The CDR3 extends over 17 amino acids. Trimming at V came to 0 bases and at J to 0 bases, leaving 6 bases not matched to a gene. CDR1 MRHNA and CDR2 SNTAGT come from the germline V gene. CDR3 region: CASSDSRLAESSYEQYF. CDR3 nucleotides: TGTGCCAGCAGTGACTCGAGACTAGCGGAGAGCTCCTACGAGCAGTACTTC.

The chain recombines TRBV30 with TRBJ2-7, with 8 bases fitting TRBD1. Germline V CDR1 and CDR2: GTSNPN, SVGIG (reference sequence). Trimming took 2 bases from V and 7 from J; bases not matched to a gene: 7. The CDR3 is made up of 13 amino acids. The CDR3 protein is CAWSRQGAWEQYF. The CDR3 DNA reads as TGTGCCTGGAGTAGGCAGGGGGCCTGGGAGCAGTACTTC.

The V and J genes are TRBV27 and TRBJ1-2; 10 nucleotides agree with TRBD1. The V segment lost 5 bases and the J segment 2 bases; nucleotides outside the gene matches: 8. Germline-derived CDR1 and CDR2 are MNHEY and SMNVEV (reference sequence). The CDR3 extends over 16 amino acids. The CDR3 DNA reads TGTGCCAGCAGTCCACGGGACAGGGGAACAAACTATGGCTACACCTTC. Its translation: CASSPRDRGTNYGYTF.

The CDR3 DNA follows: TGTGCCAGCTCACCACGCCTAGCGGAAGCTACGCAGTATTTT. Its translation: CASSPRLAEATQYF. The chain couples TRBV18 to TRBJ2-3; 7 nucleotides match TRBD2. With V trimmed by 1 base and J by 8 bases, 6 bases remained unmatched. There are 14 residues in the CDR3. The germline CDR1 and CDR2 sequences are KGHSH and LQKENI.

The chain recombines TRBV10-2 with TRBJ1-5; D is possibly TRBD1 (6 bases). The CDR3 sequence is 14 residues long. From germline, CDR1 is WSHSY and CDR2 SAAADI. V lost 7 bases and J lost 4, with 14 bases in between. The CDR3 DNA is TGCGCCAGCAACCCGGGACAAACTAATCAGCCCCAGCATTTT. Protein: CASNPGQTNQPQHF.

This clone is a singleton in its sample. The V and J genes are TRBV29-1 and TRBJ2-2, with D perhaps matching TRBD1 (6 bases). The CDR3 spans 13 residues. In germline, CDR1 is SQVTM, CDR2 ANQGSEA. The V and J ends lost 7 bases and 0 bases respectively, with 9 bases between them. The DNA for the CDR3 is TGCAGCGCCGGGACACCGAACACCGGGGAGCTGTTTTTT. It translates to CSAGTPNTGELFF.

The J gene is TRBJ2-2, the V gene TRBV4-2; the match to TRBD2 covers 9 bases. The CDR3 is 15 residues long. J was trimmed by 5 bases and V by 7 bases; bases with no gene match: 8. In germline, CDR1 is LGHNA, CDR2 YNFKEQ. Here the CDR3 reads CASTPGTSGTGELFF. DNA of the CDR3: TGTGCCAGCACCCCGGGAACTAGCGGGACCGGGGAGCTGTTTTTT.